The clone carrying this T cell receptor beta chain appeared many times. Antigen unknown. RNA transcripts were the template for amplifying TCR beta CDR3 regions. First-round RT-PCR of the TCR CDR3 relied on the HTBI primer set. TCRdb analysed the multiplex PCR reads with MiXCR anew, one entry per CDR3 protein. The sample consists of under 350,000 distinct CDR3 sequences, 18% of them appearing once. The data stem from a study of T cells in Graves' hyperthyroidism and ophthalmopathy. Study-level findings and limits: Before onset, by a median of 6.5 months, the model predicted ophthalmopathy.

The source of this sequence is a woman in her forties or fifties with Graves' hyperthyroidism. The sequenced material came from blood.

In nucleotides, the CDR3 is TGCAGTGCTAGAGCTAGCGGGGGGACTGAGCAGTTCTTC. Amino acids: CSARASGGTEQFF. V usage is TRBV20-1 and J usage is TRBJ2-1; 11 bases line up with TRBD2. Germline CDR1 reads DFQATT; CDR2 reads SNEGSKA (reference sequence). The CDR3 has 13 residues. V dropped 1 base and J dropped 9; count of bases not matched to a gene: 2.